What follows is one T cell receptor beta chain and its context. Germline CDR1 SGHNT, CDR2 YENEEA. The CDR3 covers 14 residues. V was pared by 1 base and J by 0 bases, with 4 bases between. The data originate from a study of blood T cell repertoires in COVID-19. The repertoire was sequenced with immunoSEQ multiplex PCR; TCRdb's copy has only in-frame clones and lacks some. The data hold about 160,000 clones, with approximately 81% observed a single time. Source material: peripheral blood. The receptor comes from a human donor with acute or convalescent COVID-19. The donor label of this sample is uncertain. This rearrangement joins TRBV11-3 to TRBJ1-5; D gene ambiguous. The CDR3 DNA reads TGTGCCAGCAGCTTAGGCGGTAGCAATCAGCCCCAGCATTTT. Protein product: CASSLGGSNQPQHF.